The present T cell receptor beta chain was sequenced within a study of shared clonotypes between healthy human individuals. In the study overall: Used for every donor were three CD4 naive, three CD4 memory, two CD8 naive and one CD8 memory plate.

The germline V gene encodes CDR1 SGHRS and CDR2 YFSETQ. Losses at the gene ends were 2 bases for V and 6 bases for J; bases not matched to a gene: 4. The CDR3 runs 14 residues. Every donor, a Caucasian adult, lived in Nashville, Tennessee. Researchers divided each subset's genomic DNA evenly across several immunoSEQ plates. Original processing methods: Junction-only immunoSEQ data arrived without quality scores, meaning filtering differed. Profiled with immunoSEQ multiplex PCR; TCRdb holds only in-frame clones, not every one. That table gives V, J and clone size, and the DNA gave D and trimming. Found here are around 200,000 clones, approximately 92% of them singletons; the top ten hold 0.067%.

This TCR came from a woman in her twenties or thirties in good health. This sequence joins TRBV5-1 and TRBJ2-1; 8 bases align to TRBD1. Sequencing was done on a sample of naive CD4+ T cells sorted from blood. Subset described: CD45RA+ positively selected. The DNA of the CDR3 is TGCGCCAGCAGCTTAGGAGGACAGGGCAATGAGCAGTTCTTC. As protein: CASSLGGQGNEQFF. Filled out from reference TRBV5-1 and TRBJ2-1, the complete variable domain reads KAGVTQTPRYLIKTRGQQVTLSCSPISGHRSVSWYQQTPGQGLQFLFEYFSETQRNKGNFPGRFSGRQFSNSRSEMNVSTLELGDSALYLCASSLGGQGNEQFFGPGTRLTVL.